These 10 T cell receptor beta chains were all obtained from the same sample, sequenced in a study of identical twins. TCRdb reprocessed the 5' RACE reads with MiXCR, giving one entry per CDR3 protein. The sample contains hundreds of thousands of distinct CDR3 sequences, under 8.5% of which appear only once. These same records also appear under a second study, on yellow fever vaccine responses in identical twins.

The specimen was PBMCs. The receptors come from a woman aged 18-29 years in good health.

This rearrangement joins TRBV5-5 to TRBJ1-6; tentatively, D is TRBD1 (5 bases). Trimming cost V 1 base and J 3 bases, with 14 bases left between them. This CDR3 region has 17 residues. Germline assignment: CDR1 SGHKS and CDR2 YYEKEE (reference sequence). In DNA form, the CDR3 reads TGTGCCAGCAGCTTGTCCGACAGTACATTCTATAATTCACCCCTCCACTTT. Translation: CASSLSDSTFYNSPLHF.

The V call is TRBV2, the J call TRBJ2-3; 9 bases map to TRBD2. This CDR3 region has 19 residues. Germline CDR1 SNHLY, CDR2 FYNNEI. V lost 8 bases and J lost 4; bases outside the gene matches: 22. DNA for the CDR3: TGTGCCAGCTGTTTAGTGGCGGGATGGCGGGGGGGCGGGGCAGATACGCAGTATTTT. Translated: CASCLVAGWRGGGADTQYF.

This clonotype turned up a few times. V and J are TRBV20-1 and TRBJ2-3; the D call may be TRBD1 or TRBD2 (5 bases each). Germline values: CDR1 DFQATT, CDR2 SNEGSKA (reference sequence). This CDR3 is 14 amino acids long. The CDR3, as DNA: TGCAGGGTCCAAGGGGACGGACGCACAGATACGCAGTATTTT. Its protein product is CRVQGDGRTDTQYF.

The V call is TRBV6-1, the J call TRBJ2-3; no firm D call. Trimming removed 6 bases at V and 4 bases at J, with 14 bases between. Germline loops: CDR1 MNHNS, CDR2 SASEGT. The CDR3 is 14 amino acids. The CDR3 DNA follows: TGTGCCAGCAGAACCCAATGGGGTGCAGATACGCAGTATTTT. Residues: CASRTQWGADTQYF.

This clonotype was seen only a few times. V gene TRBV10-1 combines with J gene TRBJ2-7; D could derive from TRBD1 or TRBD2 (5 bases each). Germline V gives CDR1 WNHNN, CDR2 SYGVQD (reference sequence). Trimming cost V 1 base and J 4 bases, with 14 bases left between them. The length of the CDR3 is 15 residues. The DNA of the CDR3 is TGCGCCAGCAGTGAGTGGGGGATCCCTACTTACGAGCAGTACTTC. It translates to CASSEWGIPTYEQYF.

This clonotype appeared many times. The chain uses TRBV24-1 and TRBJ2-1; D is unclear. This CDR3 is 16 amino acids long. V shed 4 bases and J shed 5 bases, with 17 bases lying between them. CDR1 is KGHDR and CDR2 is SFDVKD in the germline V gene. The CDR3 DNA is TGTGCCACCAGTGACCCCTCTAGGGCAATTAACAATGAGCAGTTCTTC. Amino acids: CATSDPSRAINNEQFF.

V is TRBV7-9 and J is TRBJ2-4; possibly TRBD2 for D (6 bases). V was shortened by 1 base and J by 0 bases, with 13 bases between the two germline ends. CDR3 length equals 17 residues. Germline loops: CDR1 SEHNR, CDR2 FQNEAQ (reference sequence). CDR3 sequence reads: CASSLGRGEVAKNIQYF. The CDR3 nucleotides read TGTGCCAGCAGCTTAGGTCGCGGGGAAGTAGCCAAAAACATTCAGTACTTC. Looking up the rest from reference TRBV7-9 and TRBJ2-4 gives the full variable domain: DTGVSQNPRHKITKRGQNVTFRCDPISEHNRLYWYRQTLGQGPEFLTYFQNEAQLEKSRLLSDRFSAERPKGSFSTLEIQRTEQGDSAMYLCASSLGRGEVAKNIQYFGAGTRLSVL.

The rearrangement links TRBV6-5 to TRBJ1-6; the D is unclear. The CDR3 sequence is 16 residues long. CDR1 and CDR2 (germline): MNHEY, SVGAGI. V lost 0 bases and J lost 7, with 13 bases in between. CDR3: CASSYSRGKLNSPLHF. DNA of the CDR3: TGTGCCAGCAGTTACTCGAGAGGAAAATTAAATTCACCCCTCCACTTT.

This clonotype was found a few times. The chain carries TRBV5-6 and TRBJ2-7, with 7 bases aligning to TRBD1. Trimming took 4 bases from V and 4 from J; bases not matched to a gene: 8. CDR1 and CDR2 from the germline V gene are SGHDT and YYEEEE. This CDR3 comprises 14 residues. CDR3 in DNA: TGTGCCAGCAGCGACACGGGACAGAGATACGAGCAGTACGTC. Its protein is CASSDTGQRYEQYV.

This clonotype was observed a handful of times. The genes are TRBV29-1 and TRBJ2-3; TRBD1 or TRBD2 may be the D gene (7 bases each). The germline gives CDR1 SQVTM, CDR2 ANQGSEA. V lost 4 bases to trimming and J lost 4 bases, with 15 bases between them. The CDR3 sequence is 14 residues long. CDR3 bases: TGCAGCGTTGGGGGAGGGGGCGCGTCAGATACGCAGTATTTT. Protein product: CSVGGGGASDTQYF.